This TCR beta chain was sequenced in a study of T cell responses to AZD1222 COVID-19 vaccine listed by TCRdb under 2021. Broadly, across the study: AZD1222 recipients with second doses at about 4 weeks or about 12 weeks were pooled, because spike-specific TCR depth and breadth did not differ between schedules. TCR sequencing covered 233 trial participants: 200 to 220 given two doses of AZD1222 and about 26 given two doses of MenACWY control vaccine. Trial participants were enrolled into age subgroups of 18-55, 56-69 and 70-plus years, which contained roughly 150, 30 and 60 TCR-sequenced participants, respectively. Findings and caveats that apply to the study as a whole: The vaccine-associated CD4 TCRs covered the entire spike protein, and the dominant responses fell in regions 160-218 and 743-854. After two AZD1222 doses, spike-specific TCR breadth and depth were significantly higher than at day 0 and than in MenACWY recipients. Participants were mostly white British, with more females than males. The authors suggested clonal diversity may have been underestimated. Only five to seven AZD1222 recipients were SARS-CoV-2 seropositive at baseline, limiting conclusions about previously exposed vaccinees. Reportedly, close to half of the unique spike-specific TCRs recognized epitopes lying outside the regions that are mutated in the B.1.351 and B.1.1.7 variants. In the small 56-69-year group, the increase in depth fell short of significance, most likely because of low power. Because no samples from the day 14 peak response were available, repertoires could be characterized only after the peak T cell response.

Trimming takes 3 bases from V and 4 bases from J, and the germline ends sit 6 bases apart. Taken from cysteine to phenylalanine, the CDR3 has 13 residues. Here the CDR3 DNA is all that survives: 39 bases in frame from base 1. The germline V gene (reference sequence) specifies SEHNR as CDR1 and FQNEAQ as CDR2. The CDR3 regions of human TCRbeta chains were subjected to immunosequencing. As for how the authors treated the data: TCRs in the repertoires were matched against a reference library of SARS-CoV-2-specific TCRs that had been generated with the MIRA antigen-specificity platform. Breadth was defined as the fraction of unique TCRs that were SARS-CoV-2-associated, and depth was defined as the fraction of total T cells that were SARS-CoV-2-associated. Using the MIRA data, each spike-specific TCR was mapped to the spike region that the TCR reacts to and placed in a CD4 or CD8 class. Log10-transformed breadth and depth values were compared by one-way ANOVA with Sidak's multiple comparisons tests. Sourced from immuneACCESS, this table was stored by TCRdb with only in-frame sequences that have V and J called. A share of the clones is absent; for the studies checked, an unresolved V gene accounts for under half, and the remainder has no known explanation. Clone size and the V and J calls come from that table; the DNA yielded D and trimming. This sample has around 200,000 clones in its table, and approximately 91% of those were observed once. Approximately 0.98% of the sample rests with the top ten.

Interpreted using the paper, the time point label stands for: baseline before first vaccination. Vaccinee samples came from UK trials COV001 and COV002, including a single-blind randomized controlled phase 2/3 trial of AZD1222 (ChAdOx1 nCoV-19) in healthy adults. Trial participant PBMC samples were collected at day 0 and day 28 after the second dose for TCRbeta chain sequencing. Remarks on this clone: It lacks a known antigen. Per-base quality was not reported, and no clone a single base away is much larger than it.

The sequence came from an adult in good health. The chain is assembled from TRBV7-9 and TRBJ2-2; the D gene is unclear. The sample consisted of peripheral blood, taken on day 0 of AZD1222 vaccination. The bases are TGTGCCAGCAGCTTTTTGACCACCGGGGAGCTGTTTTTT. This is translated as CASSFLTTGELFF.